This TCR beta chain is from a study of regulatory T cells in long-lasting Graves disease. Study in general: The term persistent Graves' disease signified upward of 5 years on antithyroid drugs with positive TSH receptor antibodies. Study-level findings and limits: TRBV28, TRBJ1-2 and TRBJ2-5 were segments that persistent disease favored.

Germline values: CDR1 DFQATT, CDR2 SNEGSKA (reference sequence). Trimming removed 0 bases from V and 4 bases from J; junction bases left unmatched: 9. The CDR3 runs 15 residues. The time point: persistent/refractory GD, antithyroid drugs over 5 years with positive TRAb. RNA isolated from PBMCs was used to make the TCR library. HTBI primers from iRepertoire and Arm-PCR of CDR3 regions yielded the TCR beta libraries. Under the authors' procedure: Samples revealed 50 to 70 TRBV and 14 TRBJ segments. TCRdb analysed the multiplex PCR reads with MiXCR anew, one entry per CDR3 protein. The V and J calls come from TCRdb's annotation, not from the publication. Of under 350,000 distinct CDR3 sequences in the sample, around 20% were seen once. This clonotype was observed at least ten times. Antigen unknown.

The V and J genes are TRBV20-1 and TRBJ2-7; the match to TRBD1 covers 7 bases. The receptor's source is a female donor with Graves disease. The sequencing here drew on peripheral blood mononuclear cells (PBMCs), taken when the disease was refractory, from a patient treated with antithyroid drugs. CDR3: CSARDLRGTPYEQYF. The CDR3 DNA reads TGCAGTGCTAGAGATCTCAGGGGGACCCCTTACGAGCAGTACTTC.